In its sample, the clone carrying this T cell receptor (beta chain) was seen many times. The antigen is undetermined. HTBI primers from iRepertoire and Arm-PCR of CDR3 regions yielded the TCR beta libraries. TCRdb re-called the multiplex PCR reads with MiXCR, one entry per CDR3 protein. The sample has around 400,000 distinct CDR3 sequences; roughly 15% are singletons. The data belong to a study of regulatory T cells in long-lasting Graves disease. Overall study: Antithyroid drugs had been given to newly diagnosed Graves' patients for under 3 months. Whole-study results and caveats: TCR diversity was lower in persistent Graves' patients than in newly diagnosed ones.

As for time point: newly diagnosed GD, antithyroid drugs for less than 3 months. The TCR library used RNA extracted from PBMCs. There are 18 residues in the CDR3. Per the germline V gene, CDR1 is MDHEN and CDR2 is SYDVKM. The J segment lost 6 bases and the V segment lost 5 bases, leaving 16 bases of the junction unmatched. The data also belong to a second study, concerning T cells in Graves' hyperthyroidism and ophthalmopathy. From that report: For ophthalmopathy, model prediction preceded onset by a median around 7 months.

The receptor was isolated from a woman aged 40-49 years with Graves disease. The V and J genes are TRBV28 and TRBJ1-5; 10 bases line up with TRBD1. Sample: peripheral blood mononuclear cells (PBMCs), taken at new diagnosis, from a patient treated with antithyroid drugs. The CDR3 sequence: CASSHRDRGSGGRQPQHF. In DNA form, the CDR3 reads TGTGCCAGCAGTCACCGGGACAGGGGTTCGGGGGGACGTCAGCCCCAGCATTTT.